Shown below are 26 T cell receptor beta chains from a single sample sequenced in a study of T cell responses to AZD1222 COVID-19 vaccine. Sequencing used immunoSEQ multiplex PCR; TCRdb keeps in-frame clones, though not all of them. The sample shows about 110,000 clones, 89% of them seen only once. Sequencing used peripheral blood, obtained on day 0 of AZD1222 vaccination. The receptors come from an adult in good health.

This chain joins TRBV27 and TRBJ1-1; no reliable D call. Germline V gives CDR1 MNHEY, CDR2 SMNVEV (reference sequence). This CDR3 comprises 12 residues. V lost 6 bases to trimming and J lost 2 bases, with 7 bases between them. The CDR3 spells CASRGDNTEAFF. The DNA of the CDR3 is TGTGCCAGCAGGGGAGATAACACTGAAGCTTTCTTT.

The chain recombines TRBV11-2 with TRBJ2-3, with D possibly being TRBD1 or TRBD2 (5 bases each). This CDR3 contains 16 residues. CDR1 and CDR2 from the germline V gene are SGHAT and FQNNGV. V lost 5 bases, J lost 1 base, and 16 bases lay in between. The CDR3, as DNA: TGTGCCAGCAGCCCCCAGCCCGGGGCGGGCACAGATACGCAGTATTTT. This gives the protein CASSPQPGAGTDTQYF.

The V and J genes are TRBV12-3 or TRBV12-4 and TRBJ1-2, with a tentative D call TRBD1 (5 bases). CDR3 length equals 12 residues. V gave up 2 bases and J gave up 8 bases, with 9 bases separating them. The CDR3 spells CASSLFGGGYTF. DNA of the CDR3: TGTGCCAGCAGTTTATTTGGGGGAGGCTACACCTTC.

CDR3 protein: CASSPGANYGYTF. In DNA, the CDR3 is TGTGCCAGCAGCCCCGGGGCGAACTATGGCTACACCTTC. The rearrangement links TRBV7-9 to TRBJ1-2; D is perhaps TRBD1 (5 bases). Germline V gene data show CDR1 as SEHNR and CDR2 as FQNEAQ (reference sequence). This CDR3 is 13 amino acids long. Trimming removed 5 bases at V and 2 bases at J, with 9 bases between.

The gene calls are TRBV29-1 and TRBJ2-3; D might be TRBD1 (6 bases). V was trimmed by 1 base and J by 6 bases, leaving 11 bases between them. CDR1 is SQVTM, CDR2 ANQGSEA, per germline. The CDR3 has 13 residues. The CDR3 loop is CSVEVGASDTQYF. CDR3 bases: TGCAGCGTTGAAGTGGGGGCTAGCGATACGCAGTATTTT.

The gene calls are TRBV28 and TRBJ2-5; 7 bases agree with TRBD1. V was pared by 5 bases and J by 4 bases, with 10 bases of the junction left unmatched. The CDR3 extends over 15 amino acids. Germline V lookup: CDR1 MDHEN, CDR2 SYDVKM. This CDR3 reads CASSPRGRVSETQYF. Written as DNA, the CDR3 is TGTGCCAGCAGTCCTAGGGGGCGAGTGTCAGAGACCCAGTACTTC. The variable domain in full, completed from reference TRBV28 and TRBJ2-5, reads DVKVTQSSRYLVKRTGEKVFLECVQDMDHENMFWYRQDPGLGLRLIYFSYDVKMKEKGDIPEGYSVSREKKERFSLILESASTNQTSMYLCASSPRGRVSETQYFGPGTRLLVL.

The rearrangement uses TRBV2 and TRBJ1-2, with a possible D match to TRBD1 (6 bases). The CDR3 has 14 residues. Germline lookup yields CDR1 SNHLY and CDR2 FYNNEI. V lost 7 bases and J lost 3, with 15 bases in between. The chain's CDR3 is CASTRGHSDYGYTF. DNA for the CDR3: TGTGCCAGCACCCGGGGGCACTCGGACTATGGCTACACCTTC.

The chain is built from TRBV29-1 and TRBJ1-3, with D unresolved. Trimming took off 5 bases at V and 0 bases at J, with 11 bases between the two ends. The CDR3 is 14 amino acids. CDR1 is SQVTM and CDR2 is ANQGSEA in the germline V gene. The CDR3 reads CSVCRDTSGNTIYF. Here the CDR3 DNA reads TGCAGCGTTTGTAGAGACACCTCTGGAAACACCATATATTTT.

This clone was seen only once. The genes are TRBV19 and TRBJ1-4; D remains ambiguous. The length of the CDR3 is 14 residues. Germline V gene lookup returns CDR1 LNHDA and CDR2 SQIVND (reference sequence). V lost 8 bases and J lost 5, with 15 bases in between. CDR3 in DNA: TGTGCCAGTCACTCTGCGACCCTGAATGAAAAACTGTTTTTT. Amino acid sequence: CASHSATLNEKLFF.

This clone was found a few times. The CDR3 spells CASKGARTGELFF. Here the CDR3 DNA reads TGTGCCAGCAAAGGAGCGCGGACCGGGGAGCTGTTTTTT. J is TRBJ2-2 and V is TRBV6-4, with unresolved D. Trimming left V 7 bases short and J 5 bases short, with 11 bases between. CDR1 is MRHNA and CDR2 is SNTAGT in the germline V gene. The CDR3 length is 13 residues.

In nucleotides, the CDR3 is TGCGCCAGCAGCCAAGAGGACGCCTCCTACGAGCAGTACTTC. Its protein is CASSQEDASYEQYF. The genes are TRBV4-1 and TRBJ2-7; D gene ambiguous. Germline values: CDR1 MGHRA, CDR2 YSYEKL. The CDR3 runs 14 residues. Trimming stripped 0 bases from V and 0 bases from J, with 6 bases between.

J is TRBJ2-2 and V is TRBV9, with TRBD2 as a possible D gene (5 bases). V lost 2 bases to trimming and J lost 4 bases, with 12 bases between them. This CDR3 has 15 amino acids. Germline V gives CDR1 SGDLS, CDR2 YYNGEE. CDR3 in amino acids: CASSVGVLGTGELFF. The CDR3 DNA is TGTGCCAGCAGCGTCGGGGTATTGGGCACCGGGGAGCTGTTTTTT.

This chain joins TRBV27 and TRBJ1-1, with D possibly being TRBD1 (5 bases). CDR1 and CDR2 from the germline V gene are MNHEY and SMNVEV (reference sequence). V lost 6 bases, J lost 2 bases, and 13 bases lay in between. The CDR3 runs to 14 residues. CDR3 in amino acids: CASRFLDRNTEAFF. In DNA form, the CDR3 reads TGTGCCAGCAGATTCCTTGACAGAAACACTGAAGCTTTCTTT.

The V gene is TRBV2, the J gene TRBJ2-5, with 9 bases aligning to TRBD1. The J segment lost 4 bases and the V segment lost 5 bases, leaving 5 bases of the junction unmatched. Germline V gives CDR1 SNHLY, CDR2 FYNNEI. The CDR3 contains 14 residues. CDR3 region: CASSILQGAETQYF. The CDR3 bases are TGTGCCAGCAGTATACTACAGGGGGCAGAGACCCAGTACTTC.

V usage is TRBV28 and J usage is TRBJ2-5; weak D call: TRBD2 (6 bases). Germline CDR1 is MDHEN and CDR2 is SYDVKM. Trimming took off 7 bases at V and 4 bases at J, with 13 bases between the two ends. The CDR3 is 13 residues long. DNA of the CDR3: TGTGCCAGCAACCGTGGGAGGTTAGAGACCCAGTACTTC. It encodes CASNRGRLETQYF.

The V call is TRBV10-1, the J call TRBJ2-7; 12 bases agree with TRBD2. The CDR3 sequence is 15 residues long. Germline values: CDR1 WNHNN, CDR2 SYGVQD (reference sequence). Trimming removed 6 bases from V and 4 bases from J; junction bases left unmatched: 7. The CDR3 protein is CASSIGTSGFYEQYF. As DNA, the CDR3 is TGCGCCAGCAGCATCGGGACTAGCGGGTTTTACGAGCAGTACTTC.

This clone was found a few times. The CDR3 bases are TGTGCCAGCAGTCACAGGGGGAATGTTTACGAGCAGTACTTC. Translation gives CASSHRGNVYEQYF. The chain recombines TRBV5-8 with TRBJ2-7, with 8 positions matching TRBD1. Losses at the gene ends were 5 bases for V and 4 bases for J; bases not matched to a gene: 8. Germline assignment: CDR1 SGHTS and CDR2 YDEGEE. This CDR3 region has 14 residues.

V is TRBV15 and J is TRBJ1-5, with 10 bases aligning to TRBD1. Germline-derived CDR1 and CDR2 are LNHNV and YYDKDF (reference sequence). This CDR3 spans 15 amino acids. Trimming at V came to 1 base and at J to 5 bases, leaving 2 bases not matched to a gene. CDR3 nucleotide sequence: TGTGCCACCAGCAGAGGTGGGACAGGGGATCAGCCCCAGCATTTT. This translates into CATSRGGTGDQPQHF.

In the case of this clone: Compared with germline, one end of the junction differs, possibly owing to a read error. The chain carries TRBV19 and TRBJ1-4; unclear D gene. The CDR3 consists of 11 residues. Germline CDR1 and CDR2: LNHDA and SQIVND (reference sequence). CDR3 DNA sequence: TGTGCCAGTAGTATAGAACGACGAGTTAATTTT. Its translation: CASSIERRVNF.

The V and J genes are TRBV6-5 and TRBJ1-1; D might be TRBD1 (5 bases). The CDR3 is 13 amino acids. Looked up from germline, CDR1 is MNHEY and CDR2 is SVGAGI. The V end was cut by 6 bases, the J end by 3 bases, with 11 bases between. CDR3 protein: CASSEWGYTEAFF. The CDR3 bases are TGTGCCAGCAGCGAGTGGGGGTACACTGAAGCTTTCTTT.

This clone was recorded only once. The chain combines TRBV27 with TRBJ2-7, with D hard to call. Germline-derived CDR1 and CDR2 are MNHEY and SMNVEV (reference sequence). The CDR3 has 13 residues. V lost 6 bases and J lost 0, with 9 bases in between. The CDR3: CASRDPSSYEQYF. The CDR3 DNA reads TGTGCCAGCAGAGACCCGAGCTCCTACGAGCAGTACTTC.

The chain uses TRBV2 and TRBJ2-1; 7 bases map to TRBD2. The CDR3 spans 13 residues. CDR1 SNHLY and CDR2 FYNNEI come from the germline V gene. With 5 bases clipped from V and 8 bases from J, the junction kept 6 bases outside the gene matches. CDR3 protein: CASSRGGLDEQFF. CDR3 bases: TGTGCCAGCAGTCGGGGAGGGTTAGATGAGCAGTTCTTC. Looking up the rest from reference TRBV2 and TRBJ2-1 gives the full variable domain: EPEVTQTPSHQVTQMGQEVILRCVPISNHLYFYWYRQILGQKVEFLVSFYNNEISEKSEIFDDQFSVERPDGSNFTLKIRSTKLEDSAMYFCASSRGGLDEQFFGPGTRLTVL.

The V gene is TRBV18, the J gene TRBJ1-6; 7 nucleotides line up with TRBD1. Germline loops: CDR1 KGHSH, CDR2 LQKENI. The CDR3 length is 13 residues. V lost 3 bases, J lost 8 bases, and 1 base stayed unmatched. The CDR3 coding sequence is TGTGCCAGCTCACCCGGACAGGATTCACCCCTCCACTTT. Protein: CASSPGQDSPLHF.

The chain is built from TRBV19 and TRBJ2-6, with D tentatively TRBD1 or TRBD2 (6 bases each). The V and J ends lost 5 bases and 0 bases respectively, with 11 bases between them. The V gene's germline CDR1 is LNHDA and CDR2 SQIVND (reference sequence). The CDR3 runs to 16 residues. The CDR3 bases are TGTGCCAGTAGTCCGAGGGGGGTCTCTGGGGCCAACGTCCTGACTTTC. Its translation is CASSPRGVSGANVLTF.

The chain carries TRBV7-8 and TRBJ2-3; 10 positions match TRBD2. CDR1 is SGHVS, CDR2 FQNEAQ, per germline. The CDR3 extends over 14 amino acids. V lost 5 bases and J lost 5; bases outside the gene matches: 4. This CDR3 is CASSGRTSGDTQYF. CDR3 coding DNA: TGTGCCAGCAGCGGACGGACTAGCGGAGATACGCAGTATTTT.

V usage is TRBV9 and J usage is TRBJ1-2, with a possible D match to TRBD1 (6 bases). The germline CDR1 and CDR2 sequences are SGDLS and YYNGEE. V shed 3 bases and J shed 0 bases, with 9 bases lying between them. The CDR3 is 14 amino acids. The CDR3 DNA follows: TGTGCCAGCAGCGAGGGGGGAACTAACTATGGCTACACCTTC. This codes for CASSEGGTNYGYTF.